The source of this T cell receptor (beta chain) is a study of response to subunit inactivated influenza vaccine. As concerns this clonotype: No antigen is known for it.

Notes on the study in general: Each seasonal influenza vaccination recruits few new T cells, the authors suggested.

The V gene lost 0 bases and the J gene lost 2 bases, with 12 bases spanning the gap. The CDR3 has 15 residues. In germline, CDR1 is DFQATT, CDR2 SNEGSKA (reference sequence). TCRdb processed the RT-PCR reads anew with MiXCR; each CDR3 protein has one entry. This sample has hundreds of thousands of distinct CDR3 sequences, with under 15% found just once. Sequencing was performed on PBMCs from blood, taken roughly 48 days after vaccination. This chain uses TRBV20-1 with TRBJ2-3; tentative D call: TRBD2 (5 bases). The receptor was isolated from a man aged 50 or older who received an inactivated influenza vaccine. The CDR3 DNA sequence: TGCAGTGCTAGAGATCTTTCCCGGGACACAGATACGCAGTATTTT. Protein: CSARDLSRDTDTQYF.